This T cell receptor (beta chain) originates from a study of technical replicates of blood from several donors. Germline lookup yields CDR1 SGHTA and CDR2 FQGTGA. With 3 bases clipped from V and 3 bases from J, the junction kept 3 bases outside the gene matches. The length of the CDR3 is 14 residues. Sequencing used immunoSEQ multiplex PCR; TCRdb keeps in-frame clones, though not all of them. The top ten clones hold 0.31% of a sample with about 83,000 clones, around 96% of them seen once. This TCR was sampled from a human donor in good health. The chain recombines TRBV7-3 with TRBJ1-1; 8 bases are shared with TRBD1. Sequencing input: T cells isolated from PBMCs. This CDR3 reads CASSLTGADTEAFF. In nucleotides, the CDR3 is TGTGCCAGCAGCTTGACAGGGGCGGACACTGAAGCTTTCTTT. Variable domain in full (rest from reference TRBV7-3 and TRBJ1-1): GAGVSQTPSNKVTEKGKYVELRCDPISGHTALYWYRQSLGQGPEFLIYFQGTGAADDSGLPNDRFFAVRPEGSVSTLKIQRTERGDSAVYLCASSLTGADTEAFFGQGTRLTVV.